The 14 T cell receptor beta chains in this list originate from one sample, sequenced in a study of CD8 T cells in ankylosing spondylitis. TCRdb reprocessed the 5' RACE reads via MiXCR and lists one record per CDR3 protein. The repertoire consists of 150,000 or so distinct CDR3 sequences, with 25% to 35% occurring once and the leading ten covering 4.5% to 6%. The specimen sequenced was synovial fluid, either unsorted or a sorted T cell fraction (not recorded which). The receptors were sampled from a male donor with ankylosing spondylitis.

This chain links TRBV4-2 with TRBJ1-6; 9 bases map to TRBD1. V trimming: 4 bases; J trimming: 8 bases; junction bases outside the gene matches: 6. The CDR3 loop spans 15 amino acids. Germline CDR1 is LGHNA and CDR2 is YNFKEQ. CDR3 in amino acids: CASSLPGQGHSPLHF. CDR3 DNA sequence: TGTGCCAGCAGCCTCCCGGGACAGGGACATTCACCCCTCCACTTT.

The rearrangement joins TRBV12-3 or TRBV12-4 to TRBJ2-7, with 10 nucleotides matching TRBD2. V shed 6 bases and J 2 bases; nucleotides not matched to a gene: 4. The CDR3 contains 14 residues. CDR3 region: CASSPLAGTYEQYF. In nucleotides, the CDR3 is TGTGCCAGCAGCCCACTAGCGGGAACCTACGAGCAGTACTTC.

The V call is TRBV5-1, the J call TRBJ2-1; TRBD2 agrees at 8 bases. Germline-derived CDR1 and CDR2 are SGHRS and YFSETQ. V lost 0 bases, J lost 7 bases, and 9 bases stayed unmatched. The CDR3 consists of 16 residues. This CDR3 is CASSLEVSGIGNEQFF. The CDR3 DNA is TGCGCCAGCAGCTTGGAGGTTAGCGGGATTGGGAATGAGCAGTTCTTC. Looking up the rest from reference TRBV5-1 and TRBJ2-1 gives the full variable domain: KAGVTQTPRYLIKTRGQQVTLSCSPISGHRSVSWYQQTPGQGLQFLFEYFSETQRNKGNFPGRFSGRQFSNSRSEMNVSTLELGDSALYLCASSLEVSGIGNEQFFGPGTRLTVL.

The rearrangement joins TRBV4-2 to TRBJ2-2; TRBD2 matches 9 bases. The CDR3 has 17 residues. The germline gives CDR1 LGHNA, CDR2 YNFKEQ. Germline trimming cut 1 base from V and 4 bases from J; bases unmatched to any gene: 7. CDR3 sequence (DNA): TGTGCCAGCAGCCAAGTTGTGAGCGGGGGGCTCACCGGGGAGCTGTTTTTT. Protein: CASSQVVSGGLTGELFF.

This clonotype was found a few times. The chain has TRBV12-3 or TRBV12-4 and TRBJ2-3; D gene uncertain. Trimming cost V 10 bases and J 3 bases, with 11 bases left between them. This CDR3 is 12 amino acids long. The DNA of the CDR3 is TGTGCCACCTCTGGCAGTACAGATACGCAGTATTTT. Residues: CATSGSTDTQYF.

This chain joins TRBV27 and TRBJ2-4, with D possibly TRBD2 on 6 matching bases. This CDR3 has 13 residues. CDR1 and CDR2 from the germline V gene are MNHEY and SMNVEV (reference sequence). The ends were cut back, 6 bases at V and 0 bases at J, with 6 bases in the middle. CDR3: CASREGAKNIQYF. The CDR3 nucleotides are TGTGCCAGCAGGGAGGGAGCCAAAAACATTCAGTACTTC.

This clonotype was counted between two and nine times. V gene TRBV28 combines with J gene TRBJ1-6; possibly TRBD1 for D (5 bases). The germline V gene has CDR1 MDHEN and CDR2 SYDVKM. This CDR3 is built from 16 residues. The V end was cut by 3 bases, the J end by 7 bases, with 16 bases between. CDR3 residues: CASSLAVDRTNSPLHF. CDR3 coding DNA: TGTGCCAGCAGTTTGGCGGTAGACAGAACAAATTCACCCCTCCACTTT.

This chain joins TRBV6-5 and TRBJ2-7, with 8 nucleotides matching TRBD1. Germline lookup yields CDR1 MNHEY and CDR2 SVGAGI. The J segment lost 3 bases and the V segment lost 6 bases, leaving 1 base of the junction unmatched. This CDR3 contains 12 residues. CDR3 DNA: TGTGCCAGCAGGGACAGGGTCTACGAGCAGTACTTC. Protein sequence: CASRDRVYEQYF.

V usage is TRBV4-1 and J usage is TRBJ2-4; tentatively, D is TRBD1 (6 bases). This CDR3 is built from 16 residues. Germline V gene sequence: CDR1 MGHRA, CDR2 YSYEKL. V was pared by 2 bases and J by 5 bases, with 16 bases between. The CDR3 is CASSQRYAGAENIQYF. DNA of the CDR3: TGCGCCAGCAGCCAACGCTATGCAGGGGCCGAAAACATTCAGTACTTC.

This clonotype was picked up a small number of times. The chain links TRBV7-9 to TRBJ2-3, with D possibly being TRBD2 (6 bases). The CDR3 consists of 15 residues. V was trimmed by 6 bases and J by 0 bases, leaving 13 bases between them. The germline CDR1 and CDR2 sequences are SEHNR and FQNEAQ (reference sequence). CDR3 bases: TGTGCCAGCAGTTCTCGACTAGAGAGCACAGATACGCAGTATTTT. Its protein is CASSSRLESTDTQYF.

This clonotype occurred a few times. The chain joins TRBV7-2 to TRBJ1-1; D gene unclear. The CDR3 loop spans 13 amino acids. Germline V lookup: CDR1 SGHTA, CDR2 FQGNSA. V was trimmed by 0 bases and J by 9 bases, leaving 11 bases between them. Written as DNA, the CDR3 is TGTGCCAGCAGCTTAGCTGGGAGGGTTAAAGCTTTCTTT. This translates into CASSLAGRVKAFF. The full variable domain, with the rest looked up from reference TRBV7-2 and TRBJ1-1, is GAGVSQSPSNKVTEKGKDVELRCDPISGHTALYWYRQSLGQGLEFLIYFQGNSAPDKSGLPSDRFSAERTGGSVSTLTIQRTQQEDSAVYLCASSLAGRVKAFFGQGTRLTVV.

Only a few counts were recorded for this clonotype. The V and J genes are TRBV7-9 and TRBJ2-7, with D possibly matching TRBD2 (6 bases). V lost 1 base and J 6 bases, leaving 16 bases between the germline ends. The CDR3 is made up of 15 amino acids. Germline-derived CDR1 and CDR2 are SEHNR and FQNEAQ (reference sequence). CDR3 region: CASSLGEAGSVEQYF. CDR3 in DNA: TGTGCCAGCAGCTTAGGAGAAGCGGGTTCTGTCGAGCAGTACTTC.

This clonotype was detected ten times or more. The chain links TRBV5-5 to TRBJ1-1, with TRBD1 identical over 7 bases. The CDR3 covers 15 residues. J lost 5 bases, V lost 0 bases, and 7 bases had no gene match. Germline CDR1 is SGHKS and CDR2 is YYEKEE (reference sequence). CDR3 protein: CASSLGIGRGTEAFF. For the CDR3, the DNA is TGTGCCAGCAGCTTGGGCATCGGCAGGGGGACTGAAGCTTTCTTT.

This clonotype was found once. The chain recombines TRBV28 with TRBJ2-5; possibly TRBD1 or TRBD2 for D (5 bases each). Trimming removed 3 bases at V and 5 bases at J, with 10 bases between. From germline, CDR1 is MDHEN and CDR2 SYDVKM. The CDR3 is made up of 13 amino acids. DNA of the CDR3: TGTGCCAGCAGTTTGTGGGGGTTGGAGACCCAGTACTTC. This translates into CASSLWGLETQYF.